Below, 32 T cell receptor beta chains from the same sample are listed, as sequenced in a study of beta chain features in type 1 diabetes (dated by TCRdb to the late 2010s). The library was produced with the immunoSEQ multiplex PCR assay. The High Capacity cDNA Reverse Transcription Kit was used to reverse transcribe all of the isolated RNA, meaning that expressed TCRB transcripts were what got sequenced. The table was pulled from immuneACCESS by TCRdb, which kept in-frame rearrangements only. Such tables lose some clones; where checked, under half of the loss comes from unresolved V genes, and the rest has no known cause. The sample data list 200,000 to 250,000 clones, and roughly two thirds of these were observed just once. The biggest ten clones account for approximately 0.05% of the sample. The source material was naive CD4+ T cells from blood. According to the study, the label for this sample's cell subset or site signals: true naive CD4+ T cells. The receptors here all came from a man aged 25-45 years in good health.

The genes are TRBV4-1 and TRBJ2-1, with unresolved D. The germline V gene has CDR1 MGHRA and CDR2 YSYEKL. V gave up 1 base and J gave up 8 bases, with 12 bases separating them. The CDR3 spans 14 residues. The CDR3 nucleotides are TGCGCCAGCAGCCAAGGTCAACTGCCTTATGAGCAGTTCTTC. This translates into CASSQGQLPYEQFF.

This clone was picked up one time. V usage is TRBV7-7 and J usage is TRBJ2-5; D remains unclear. Germline V gene lookup returns CDR1 SSHAT and CDR2 FNYEAQ (reference sequence). The CDR3 length is 13 residues. Trimming stripped 3 bases from V and 2 bases from J, with 7 bases between. The CDR3 is CASSFDEQETQYF. The CDR3 DNA reads TGTGCCAGCAGCTTTGATGAGCAAGAGACCCAGTACTTC.

This clone was seen a single time. Within the sample, other DNA sequences also encode this same CDR3. V gene TRBV20-1 combines with J gene TRBJ1-2, with D uncertain. Looked up from germline, CDR1 is DFQATT and CDR2 is SNEGSKA (reference sequence). The CDR3 is made up of 11 amino acids. V dropped 1 base and J dropped 6 bases, with 6 bases sitting between them. Here the CDR3 reads CSARAGNGYTF. The CDR3 nucleotides read TGCAGTGCTAGAGCCGGAAATGGCTACACCTTC.

Details on this clone: Other DNA sequences in this sample translate to the same CDR3. The genes are TRBV28 and TRBJ1-5; no definite D call. Trimming took 5 bases from V and 4 from J, leaving 6 bases between them. Per germline, CDR1 MDHEN and CDR2 SYDVKM. The CDR3 extends over 12 amino acids. The CDR3 loop reads CASSPGNQPQHF. CDR3 in DNA: TGTGCCAGCAGTCCAGGTAATCAGCCCCAGCATTTT.

CDR3 sequence reads: CASTTTRTSGRQETQYF. The CDR3 DNA is TGTGCCAGCACTACTACACGGACTAGCGGGAGACAAGAGACCCAGTACTTC. J is TRBJ2-5 and V is TRBV27; 13 positions match TRBD2. This CDR3 has 17 amino acids. Germline values: CDR1 MNHEY, CDR2 SMNVEV (reference sequence). V was clipped by 7 bases and J by 2 bases; unmatched bases: 10.

This sequence joins TRBV5-6 and TRBJ2-7, with 7 bases lining up with TRBD1. V gave up 7 bases and J gave up 4 bases; unmatched junction bases: 8. Per germline, CDR1 SGHDT and CDR2 YYEEEE. The CDR3 loop spans 13 amino acids. This CDR3 is CASSDRPWYEQYF. CDR3 sequence (DNA): TGTGCCAGCTCGGACAGGCCTTGGTACGAGCAGTACTTC.

Here the CDR3 reads CASSSAGQGAPGYTF. Written as DNA, the CDR3 is TGCGCCAGCAGCTCGGCGGGACAGGGGGCGCCTGGCTACACCTTC. The chain uses TRBV5-1 and TRBJ1-2, with 12 positions matching TRBD1. The V and J ends lost 3 bases and 7 bases, in that order; junction bases with no gene match: 7. The CDR3 has 15 residues. Per germline, CDR1 SGHRS and CDR2 YFSETQ.

J is TRBJ2-4 and V is TRBV7-2; 7 nucleotides match TRBD2. The germline V gene encodes CDR1 SGHTA and CDR2 FQGNSA. The CDR3 is made up of 14 amino acids. Germline trimming cut 5 bases from V and 7 bases from J; bases unmatched to any gene: 8. CDR3 DNA sequence: TGTGCCAGCAGCCCCCGGGGTAGCGGGAACATTCAGTACTTC. Protein product: CASSPRGSGNIQYF.

CDR3 amino acids: CASSQQHSGELFF. CDR3 in DNA: TGTGCCAGCTCCCAGCAGCACAGCGGGGAGCTGTTTTTT. V gene TRBV18 combines with J gene TRBJ2-2, with no clear D. The germline CDR1 and CDR2 sequences are KGHSH and LQKENI. V was shortened by 6 bases and J by 7 bases, with 12 bases between the two germline ends. The CDR3 consists of 13 residues.

The rearrangement links TRBV29-1 to TRBJ2-5, with D possibly matching TRBD1 (6 bases). V dropped 4 bases and J dropped 5 bases, with 8 bases sitting between them. The CDR3 loop spans 11 amino acids. Per the germline V gene, CDR1 is SQVTM and CDR2 is ANQGSEA. The CDR3 sequence: CSVAGEETQYF. CDR3 nucleotides: TGCAGCGTTGCAGGGGAGGAGACCCAGTACTTC.

Only a few counts were recorded for this clone. The V and J genes are TRBV25-1 and TRBJ2-2; a weak D match, TRBD2 (5 bases). The CDR3 length is 16 residues. Trimming removed 1 base from V and 3 bases from J, with 12 bases in between. In germline, CDR1 is MGHDK, CDR2 SYGVNS. CDR3 residues: CASSEFYRRDTGELFF. The DNA for the CDR3 is TGTGCCAGCAGTGAATTTTATCGGCGGGACACCGGGGAGCTGTTTTTT.

This chain links TRBV10-3 with TRBJ2-3; 8 nucleotides match TRBD2. The germline V gene has CDR1 ENHRY and CDR2 SYGVKD. J was trimmed by 6 bases and V by 7 bases; bases with no gene match: 6. The CDR3 contains 13 residues. The CDR3 coding sequence is TGTGCCATCACGCCAGCGGGAGAGGATACGCAGTATTTT. It yields the protein CAITPAGEDTQYF.

J is TRBJ1-6 and V is TRBV30; D is ambiguous. The CDR3 runs to 16 residues. V lost 0 bases and J 6 bases, leaving 15 bases between the germline ends. Germline-derived CDR1 and CDR2 are GTSNPN and SVGIG (reference sequence). Written as DNA, the CDR3 is TGTGCCTGGAGTGTACTGGCCATATCGAGTAATTCACCCCTCCACTTT. Translation: CAWSVLAISSNSPLHF.

CDR3 loop: CASRETGGKDEQYF. The CDR3 DNA reads as TGTGCCAGCAGAGAAACAGGGGGCAAGGACGAGCAGTACTTC. The chain carries TRBV6-6 and TRBJ2-7; 9 nucleotides agree with TRBD1. Trimming took 6 bases from V and 5 from J; bases not matched to a gene: 8. CDR3 size: 14 residues. Germline lookup yields CDR1 MNHNY and CDR2 SVGAGI (reference sequence).

This clone was seen a single time. This rearrangement joins TRBV4-2 to TRBJ2-3; D not resolved. V lost 0 bases to trimming and J lost 4 bases, with 8 bases between them. Germline V lookup: CDR1 LGHNA, CDR2 YNFKEQ. This CDR3 region has 14 residues. The CDR3 region has the DNA TGTGCCAGCAGCCAAGATCCCATCCCAGATACGCAGTATTTT. Translated: CASSQDPIPDTQYF.

The J gene is TRBJ2-7, the V gene TRBV7-9, with D maybe TRBD1 (6 bases). CDR1 and CDR2 (germline): SEHNR, FQNEAQ (reference sequence). With 5 bases removed from V and 0 bases from J, the gap between germline ends came to 11 bases. The CDR3 is 14 amino acids. For the CDR3, the DNA is TGTGCCAGCAGCCCCCGGGACAACTCCTACGAGCAGTACTTC. Amino acids: CASSPRDNSYEQYF. Filled out from reference TRBV7-9 and TRBJ2-7, the complete variable domain reads DTGVSQNPRHKITKRGQNVTFRCDPISEHNRLYWYRQTLGQGPEFLTYFQNEAQLEKSRLLSDRFSAERPKGSFSTLEIQRTEQGDSAMYLCASSPRDNSYEQYFGPGTRLTVT.

For the CDR3, the DNA is TGTGCCAGCAGCTTTGCCACAGGGACCGGGGAGACCCAGTACTTC. It codes for CASSFATGTGETQYF. The chain employs TRBV7-2 and TRBJ2-5, with a weak D call TRBD1 (6 bases). From germline, CDR1 is SGHTA and CDR2 FQGNSA. With 3 bases removed from V and 5 bases from J, the gap between germline ends came to 16 bases. This CDR3 has 15 amino acids.

This clone turned up a few times. The rearrangement links TRBV30 to TRBJ2-3; a possible D gene is TRBD2 (6 bases). The CDR3 is made up of 15 amino acids. Per germline, CDR1 GTSNPN and CDR2 SVGIG (reference sequence). V was cut by 3 bases and J by 1 base, with 14 bases left in between. The CDR3 bases are TGTGCCTGGAGGGAGGAGGGGTTGGGCACAGATACGCAGTATTTT. Amino acids: CAWREEGLGTDTQYF.

The CDR3 coding sequence is TGTGCCAGCAGCTCCGCCCAGACCCAGTACTTC. Translation: CASSSAQTQYF. The chain couples TRBV7-9 to TRBJ2-5; no definite D call. V lost 4 bases, J lost 6 bases, and 6 bases lay in between. This CDR3 contains 11 residues. Germline CDR1 and CDR2: SEHNR and FQNEAQ (reference sequence).

For this clone: Other DNA sequences in this sample translate to the same CDR3. The chain uses TRBV30 and TRBJ2-1; TRBD1 aligns across 7 bases. The ends lost 1 base at V and 6 bases at J; junction bases unmatched: 0. The germline CDR1 and CDR2 sequences are GTSNPN and SVGIG (reference sequence). The CDR3 consists of 12 residues. Written as DNA, the CDR3 is TGTGCCTGGAGTGACAGGGGCAATGAGCAGTTCTTC. Its protein product is CAWSDRGNEQFF.

The chain recombines TRBV7-2 with TRBJ2-5, with D uncertain. CDR3 length equals 13 residues. The germline CDR1 and CDR2 sequences are SGHTA and FQGNSA. V lost 3 bases and J lost 0, with 5 bases in between. The CDR3 DNA reads as TGTGCCAGCAGCTTTAAGTACCAAGAGACCCAGTACTTC. Its protein product is CASSFKYQETQYF.

This clone was seen a few times. The chain uses TRBV9 and TRBJ1-2, with unresolved D. Per the germline V gene, CDR1 is SGDLS and CDR2 is YYNGEE. Trimming cost V 1 base and J 6 bases, with 7 bases left between them. The CDR3 spans 12 residues. Written as DNA, the CDR3 is TGTGCCAGCAGCGTATCAAGGGATGGCTACACCTTC. Translation: CASSVSRDGYTF.

This clone came up a few times. This chain's CDR3 is CSVDRTGGYEQYF. The CDR3, as DNA: TGCAGCGTTGACCGGACAGGGGGCTACGAGCAGTACTTC. The V and J genes are TRBV29-1 and TRBJ2-7, with TRBD1 matching 10 bases. V shed 3 bases, J shed 3 bases, and the junction held 2 bases outside the gene matches. This CDR3 comprises 13 residues. Looked up from germline, CDR1 is SQVTM and CDR2 is ANQGSEA.

This sequence joins TRBV9 and TRBJ2-5; D is undetermined. CDR3 length: 13 residues. Germline V CDR1 and CDR2: SGDLS, YYNGEE. V dropped 1 base and J dropped 5 bases, with 9 bases sitting between them. CDR3 sequence (DNA): TGTGCCAGCAGCGTATCCGATCGGGAGACCCAGTACTTC. This encodes CASSVSDRETQYF.

The chain carries TRBV6-1 and TRBJ2-1; 9 nucleotides match TRBD2. The V gene end was trimmed by 4 bases and the J gene end by 1 base; junction bases not matched to a gene: 5. The CDR3 consists of 16 residues. Germline CDR1 and CDR2: MNHNS and SASEGT. The CDR3 nucleotides read TGTGCCAGCAGTGGCCAAACTAGCGGGTCCTACAATGAGCAGTTCTTC. Protein product: CASSGQTSGSYNEQFF.

In this sample, this clone turned up a few times. The J gene is TRBJ2-7, the V gene TRBV30, with TRBD1 matching 9 bases. CDR1 GTSNPN and CDR2 SVGIG come from the germline V gene (reference sequence). With 0 bases clipped from V and 3 bases from J, the junction kept 3 bases outside the gene matches. The CDR3 is made up of 14 amino acids. CDR3 amino acids: CAWSVGTGIYEQYF. The CDR3 nucleotides are TGTGCCTGGAGTGTTGGGACAGGGATCTACGAGCAGTACTTC. The full variable domain, with the rest looked up from reference TRBV30 and TRBJ2-7, is SQTIHQWPATLVQPVGSPLSLECTVEGTSNPNLYWYRQAAGRGLQLLFYSVGIGQISSEVPQNLSASRPQDRQFILSSKKLLLSDSGFYLCAWSVGTGIYEQYFGPGTRLTVT.

This clone was observed a handful of times. The CDR3 region is CAWSKASYNEQFF. In DNA, the CDR3 is TGTGCCTGGAGCAAGGCCTCCTACAATGAGCAGTTCTTC. The rearrangement uses TRBV30 and TRBJ2-1; D ambiguous. The CDR3 totals 13 residues. CDR1 and CDR2 (germline): GTSNPN, SVGIG (reference sequence). V was shortened by 3 bases and J by 0 bases, with 6 bases between the two germline ends.

The rearrangement links TRBV9 to TRBJ2-1; 11 bases map to TRBD2. The length of the CDR3 is 14 residues. With 2 bases clipped from V and 8 bases from J, the junction kept 3 bases outside the gene matches. Per germline, CDR1 SGDLS and CDR2 YYNGEE. In DNA, the CDR3 is TGTGCCAGCAGCGTCCTAGCGGGAGGCGATGAGCAGTTCTTC. Encoded protein: CASSVLAGGDEQFF.

The genes are TRBV5-4 and TRBJ1-2, with D unresolved. This CDR3 is 15 amino acids long. CDR1 and CDR2 (germline): SGHNT, YYREEE (reference sequence). Trimming shortened V by 4 bases and J by 2 bases, and 15 bases separated the two germline ends. CDR3 residues: CASSPEMGVNYGYTF. As DNA, the CDR3 is TGTGCCAGCAGCCCCGAAATGGGAGTCAACTATGGCTACACCTTC.

The table lists this clone with a few counts. The chain carries TRBV29-1 and TRBJ2-7, with 7 bases identical to TRBD1. This CDR3 has 12 residues. Trimming took 4 bases from V and 6 from J; bases not matched to a gene: 6. Germline V gene data show CDR1 as SQVTM and CDR2 as ANQGSEA. The CDR3 protein is CSVARQGGEQYF. The CDR3 DNA reads TGCAGCGTTGCCAGACAGGGCGGCGAGCAGTACTTC.

V gene TRBV10-3 combines with J gene TRBJ2-1, with D maybe TRBD2 (5 bases). Deletions cut 4 bases from V and 5 bases from J, with 12 bases between. There are 14 residues in the CDR3. CDR1 is ENHRY, CDR2 SYGVKD, per germline. The CDR3 region is CAISGSGINNEQFF. The DNA of the CDR3 is TGTGCCATCAGTGGCTCGGGAATAAACAATGAGCAGTTCTTC.

The J gene is TRBJ2-5, the V gene TRBV30, with D possibly called TRBD1 or TRBD2 (7 bases each). This CDR3 region has 12 residues. Trimming stripped 7 bases from V and 7 bases from J, with 16 bases between. Germline loops: CDR1 GTSNPN, CDR2 SVGIG (reference sequence). The CDR3 nucleotides read TGTGCCTTCGCAGGGGGGGAAAGGACCCAGTACTTC. Protein sequence: CAFAGGERTQYF.